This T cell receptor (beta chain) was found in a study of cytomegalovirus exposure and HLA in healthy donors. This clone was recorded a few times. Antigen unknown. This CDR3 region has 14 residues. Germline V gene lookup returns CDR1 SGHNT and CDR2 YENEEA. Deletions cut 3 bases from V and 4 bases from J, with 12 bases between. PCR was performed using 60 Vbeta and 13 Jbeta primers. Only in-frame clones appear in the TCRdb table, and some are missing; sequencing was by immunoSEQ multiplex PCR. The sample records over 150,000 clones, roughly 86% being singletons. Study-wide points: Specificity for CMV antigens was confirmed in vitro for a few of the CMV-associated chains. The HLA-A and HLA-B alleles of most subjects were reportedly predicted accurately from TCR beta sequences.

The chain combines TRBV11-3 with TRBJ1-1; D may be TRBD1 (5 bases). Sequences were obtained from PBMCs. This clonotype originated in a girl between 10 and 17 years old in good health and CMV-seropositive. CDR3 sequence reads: CASSFQGLGTEAFF. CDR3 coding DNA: TGTGCCAGCAGCTTCCAGGGCCTGGGCACTGAAGCTTTCTTT.